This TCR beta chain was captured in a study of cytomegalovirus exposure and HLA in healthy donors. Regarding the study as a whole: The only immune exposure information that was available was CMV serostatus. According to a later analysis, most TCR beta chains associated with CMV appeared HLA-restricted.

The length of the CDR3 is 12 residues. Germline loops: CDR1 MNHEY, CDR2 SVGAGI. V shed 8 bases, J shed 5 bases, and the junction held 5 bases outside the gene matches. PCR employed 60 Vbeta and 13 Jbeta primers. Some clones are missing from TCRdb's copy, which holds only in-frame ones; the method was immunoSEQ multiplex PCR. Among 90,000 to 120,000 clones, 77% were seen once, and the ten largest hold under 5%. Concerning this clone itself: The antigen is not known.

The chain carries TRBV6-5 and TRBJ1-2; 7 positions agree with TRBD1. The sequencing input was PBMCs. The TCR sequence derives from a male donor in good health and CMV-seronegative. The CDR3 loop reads CASGTGVYGYTF. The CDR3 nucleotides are TGTGCCAGCGGAACAGGGGTGTATGGCTACACCTTC.